This is a list of T cell receptor beta chains from one sample in a study of blood T cells in healthy people across ages. TCRdb reprocessed the 5' RACE reads with MiXCR, giving one entry per CDR3 protein. The sample contains 650,000 to 800,000 distinct CDR3 sequences, approximately 52% of which appear only once. Sequencing input: blood. These receptors were obtained from a woman of 80 years or more in good health. Both conserved end residues are part of each CDR3. D genes are given only for firm matches. A row's size may be missing; if present it is once, few, many or a size class.

>.|TRBJ2-2|TRBV2|.
TGTGCCAGCAGTGAAGCAAACACCGGGGAGCTGTTTTTT
CASSEANTGELFF
>TRBD1|TRBJ1-5|TRBV6-5|.
TGTGCCAGCAAAGTCGCTGGACAGGGCAATCAGCCCCAGCATTTT
CASKVAGQGNQPQHF
>.|TRBJ2-1|TRBV4-2|.
TGTGCCAGCAGCCAAGATCTGAGGGGGGTTGGTAATGAGCAGTTCTTC
CASSQDLRGVGNEQFF
>TRBD2|TRBJ2-3|TRBV29-1|many
TGCAGCGTTGAAGACCCGACTAGCGGGATTAGACCACGCACAGATACGCAGTATTTT
CSVEDPTSGIRPRTDTQYF
>TRBD2|TRBJ2-1|TRBV20-1|few
TGCAGTGCTACGCGCTCTAGCGGGCTCTACAATGAGCAGTTCTTC
CSATRSSGLYNEQFF
>TRBD1|TRBJ2-7|TRBV18|.
TGTGCCAGCTCAACGGGACAGGGAAACGAGCAGTACTTC
CASSTGQGNEQYF
>TRBD1|TRBJ2-7|TRBV10-1|.
TGCGCCAGCAGTGAGTCGGGGACAGGGGGGAACGAGCAGTACTTC
CASSESGTGGNEQYF
>TRBD1|TRBJ2-5|TRBV29-1|.
TGCAGCACCGTCCAGGACAGGAAAGAGACCCAGTACTTC
CSTVQDRKETQYF
>.|TRBJ1-2|TRBV12-3/TRBV12-4|.
TGTGCCAGCGGACGGGACTTCTATGGCTACACCTTC
CASGRDFYGYTF
>TRBD2|TRBJ2-3|TRBV27|few
TGTGCCAGCAGGGTAGCGGGAGGGCTGTATACGCAGTATTTT
CASRVAGGLYTQYF
>TRBD1|TRBJ2-2|TRBV6-1|many
TGTGCCAGCAGTCAAGGGACAGGGATCCACACCGGGGAGCTGTTTTTT
CASSQGTGIHTGELFF
>.|TRBJ2-1|TRBV28|.
TGTGCCAGCAGTCTAGGTATGTGGGACACGGACTACAATGAGCAGTTCTTC
CASSLGMWDTDYNEQFF
>TRBD1|TRBJ2-3|TRBV7-2|few
TGTGCCAGCGGTCAGGACAGGGGTTGGACAGATACGCAGTATTTT
CASGQDRGWTDTQYF
>.|TRBJ2-3|TRBV6-2/TRBV6-3|once
TGTGCCAGCAGTGTGAGCGCACTAGGGGATACGCAGTATTTT
CASSVSALGDTQYF
>.|TRBJ2-5|TRBV6-1|.
TGTGCCAGCAGTGAAATTAGGGGGAGGAACTCCGAAGTCATTTTCTCGCTGGAGACCCAGTACTTC
CASSEIRGRNSEVIFSLETQYF
>TRBD1|TRBJ1-2|TRBV4-2|.
TGTGCCAGCAACCAAGATGACAGGGGGCGCAGGAAGGGCTACACCTTC
CASNQDDRGRRKGYTF
>TRBD1|TRBJ2-3|TRBV4-2|many
TGTGCCAGCAGCTCAGCGCGAACAGGGGATACAGATACGCAGTATTTT
CASSSARTGDTDTQYF
>TRBD1|TRBJ1-2|TRBV24-1|.
TGTGCCACCAGTCAAGGGACAGGGGTCGGTGGCTACACCTTC
CATSQGTGVGGYTF